This is a list of T cell receptor beta chains from one sample in a study of OX40 agonist ivuxolimab in advanced cancers. The data were produced by immunoSEQ multiplex PCR, yet TCRdb's version contains in-frame clones alone and is incomplete. In the table there are more than 40,000 clones, 89% of which are singletons. Material: CD4+ or CD8+ T cells sorted from blood, obtained in a trial of the OX40 agonist ivuxolimab. These TCRs come from an adult with an advanced solid tumor such as melanoma, head and neck, liver or kidney cancer. CDR3s include the opening cysteine and the closing phenylalanine or tryptophan. The D gene is left open where the match is weak. Clone sizes are given selectively: once, few, many, or a class where the clone is expanded.

cdr3_aa	cdr3_nt	v_call	d_call	clone_size	j_call
CASTQGFQETQYF	TGTGCCAGCACCCAGGGATTCCAAGAGACCCAGTACTTC	TRBV6-6	-	once	TRBJ2-5
CASSIIAGGRYNEQFF	TGTGCCAGTAGTATTATCGCGGGAGGGCGGTACAATGAGCAGTTCTTC	TRBV19	TRBD2	-	TRBJ2-1
CASSAQGGAPYEQYF	TGTGCCAGCAGTGCGCAGGGAGGTGCCCCCTACGAGCAGTACTTC	TRBV28	-	-	TRBJ2-7
CASSGRLAGGPTYNEQFF	TGTGCCAGCAGCGGCCGACTAGCGGGGGGGCCCACCTACAATGAGCAGTTCTTC	TRBV9	TRBD2	-	TRBJ2-1
CASSLVGSPDTQYF	TGTGCCAGCAGCTTAGTGGGGAGCCCAGATACGCAGTATTTT	TRBV7-2	-	-	TRBJ2-3
CASSSGTLNTEAFF	TGTGCCAGCAGCTCCGGGACACTTAACACTGAAGCTTTCTTT	TRBV2	-	-	TRBJ1-1
CATVTEERLNSPLHF	TGTGCCACCGTGACTGAAGAAAGGTTGAACTCACCCCTCCACTTT	TRBV21-1	-	-	TRBJ1-6
CATSRFETGGDGGNQPQHF	TGTGCCACCAGCAGGTTTGAGACAGGGGGTGATGGGGGCAATCAGCCCCAGCATTTT	TRBV15	TRBD1	-	TRBJ1-5
CASSFGLGYTF	TGTGCCAGCAGCTTCGGCCTTGGCTACACCTTC	TRBV5-4	-	-	TRBJ1-2
CASSLLGQREEQYF	TGTGCCAGCAGTTTATTGGGACAGCGGGAAGAGCAGTACTTC	TRBV28	-	-	TRBJ2-7
CASSSGTAVYEQYF	TGCGCCAGCAGCTCCGGGACAGCGGTTTACGAGCAGTACTTC	TRBV5-1	TRBD1	-	TRBJ2-7
CASHNGVGGQYEQYF	TGTGCCAGCCACAACGGCGTAGGAGGGCAGTACGAGCAGTACTTC	TRBV6-6	-	-	TRBJ2-7
CASSLSLQGSEEQFF	TGTGCCAGCAGTTTATCTCTGCAGGGTAGTGAGGAGCAGTTCTTC	TRBV27	-	-	TRBJ2-1
CASSEGTSFNEQFF	TGTGCCAGCAGCGAAGGGACTAGTTTTAATGAGCAGTTCTTC	TRBV28	TRBD2	-	TRBJ2-1
CASSPDSYGELFF	TGTGCCAGCAGCCCAGACAGTTACGGGGAGCTGTTTTTT	TRBV7-8	-	-	TRBJ2-2
CASSLNAAIQETQYF	TGTGCCAGCAGCTTAAATGCTGCTATCCAAGAGACCCAGTACTTC	TRBV7-3	-	-	TRBJ2-5
CASSMGGENTEAFF	TGTGCCAGTAGTATGGGGGGAGAGAACACTGAAGCTTTCTTT	TRBV19	-	-	TRBJ1-1
CASSLFAQGAESTDTQYF	TGTGCCAGCAGTTTATTCGCGCAGGGGGCGGAGAGCACAGATACGCAGTATTTT	TRBV27	TRBD1	-	TRBJ2-3
CASSLLGGGEKLFF	TGTGCCAGCAGTTTACTCGGGGGGGGTGAGAAACTGTTTTTT	TRBV28	-	-	TRBJ1-4
CATSGDRGSYSPLHF	TGTGCCACCAGCGGCGACAGGGGGTCTTATTCACCCCTCCACTTT	TRBV15	TRBD1	few	TRBJ1-6
CASSANDRLTDTQYF	TGTGCCAGCAGCGCGAATGACAGACTCACAGATACGCAGTATTTT	TRBV9	-	few	TRBJ2-3
CASSQDRGAYLYEQYF	TGCGCCAGCAGCCAAGACCGAGGGGCCTACCTCTACGAGCAGTACTTC	TRBV4-3	-	-	TRBJ2-7
CASSPGQGGTEAFF	TGTGCCAGCAGTCCGGGACAGGGTGGCACTGAAGCTTTCTTT	TRBV6-5	TRBD1	-	TRBJ1-1
CAISSQGPEAFF	TGTGCCATCAGCTCTCAGGGGCCTGAAGCTTTCTTT	TRBV10-3	-	few	TRBJ1-1
CASSLYAYNEQFF	TGTGCCAGCAGCTTATACGCGTACAATGAGCAGTTCTTC	TRBV7-9	-	-	TRBJ2-1
CASTPGRRNEQFF	TGTGCCAGCACCCCGGGACGGAGAAATGAGCAGTTCTTC	TRBV5-4	-	-	TRBJ2-1
CASSAQGSYGYTF	TGTGCCAGTAGTGCACAGGGGAGCTATGGCTACACCTTC	TRBV19	TRBD1	-	TRBJ1-2
CASTLAEGVSYNSPLHF	TGTGCCAGCACCCTAGCTGAGGGAGTCTCCTATAATTCACCCCTCCACTTT	TRBV28	-	-	TRBJ1-6
CASRNSPGNTIYF	TGTGCCAGCAGGAATTCTCCTGGAAACACCATATATTTT	TRBV28	-	-	TRBJ1-3
CASSLSGQSSPLHF	TGTGCCAGCAGCTTATCGGGACAGTCTTCACCCCTCCACTTT	TRBV7-9	TRBD1	-	TRBJ1-6
CASSDHRGYEQFF	TGTGCCAGCAGTGATCACAGGGGCTATGAGCAGTTCTTC	TRBV6-1	TRBD1	-	TRBJ2-1
CASSPTSGGQETQYF	TGTGCCAGCAGTCCGACTAGCGGGGGGCAAGAGACCCAGTACTTC	TRBV6-4	TRBD2	-	TRBJ2-5
CSVVWRGYRTGELFF	TGCAGCGTTGTCTGGCGGGGGTATAGGACCGGGGAGCTGTTTTTT	TRBV29-1	TRBD2	once	TRBJ2-2
CASSYGTGAGQPQHF	TGCGCCAGCAGCTACGGGACAGGGGCTGGTCAGCCCCAGCATTTT	TRBV4-3	TRBD1	-	TRBJ1-5
CASSYSYADSGGYTF	TGTGCCAGCAGTTACTCTTACGCAGACTCAGGAGGCTACACCTTC	TRBV6-5	-	-	TRBJ1-2
CAWCDVGSYEQYF	TGTGCCTGGTGCGACGTCGGATCCTACGAGCAGTACTTC	TRBV30	-	-	TRBJ2-7
CASSWTVTNTGELFF	TGTGCCAGTAGTTGGACAGTCACGAACACCGGGGAGCTGTTTTTT	TRBV19	-	-	TRBJ2-2
CASSLGRGPRTDTQYF	TGTGCCAGCAGCTTAGGGAGGGGACCGCGCACAGATACGCAGTATTTT	TRBV7-8	-	-	TRBJ2-3
CASSLEASLAEQFF	TGTGCCAGCAGCTTGGAGGCTAGCTTAGCTGAGCAGTTCTTC	TRBV7-8	-	-	TRBJ2-1
CASSLVDYNEQFF	TGCGCCAGCAGCTTGGTCGATTACAATGAGCAGTTCTTC	TRBV5-1	-	-	TRBJ2-1
CAISDNTEAFF	TGTGCCATCAGTGACAACACTGAAGCTTTCTTT	TRBV10-3	-	-	TRBJ1-1
CSVEHGTGGLYEQYF	TGCAGCGTTGAGCACGGGACAGGGGGTCTCTACGAGCAGTACTTC	TRBV29-1	TRBD1	-	TRBJ2-7
CASSTGTGGLRNEQFF	TGTGCCAGCAGTACCGGGACAGGCGGTTTACGTAATGAGCAGTTCTTC	TRBV7-9	TRBD1	-	TRBJ2-1
CASSIDLSGGIERGEQYF	TGTGCCAGTAGTATAGATTTGTCTGGCGGGATTGAAAGGGGCGAGCAGTACTTC	TRBV19	-	-	TRBJ2-7
CASSDHVYRQPQHF	TGTGCCAGCAGTGACCACGTTTACCGTCAGCCCCAGCATTTT	TRBV6-4	-	-	TRBJ1-5
CASSLGGLLPLHF	TGTGCCAGCAGCTTGGGGGGGCTCTTACCCCTCCACTTT	TRBV5-6	-	-	TRBJ1-6
CASSVIATRPNEQFF	TGTGCCAGCAGCGTAATAGCGACTAGACCCAATGAGCAGTTCTTC	TRBV9	-	-	TRBJ2-1
CASSVGGTLLGETQYF	TGTGCCAGCAGCGTAGGGGGGACACTCCTGGGAGAGACCCAGTACTTC	TRBV9	-	-	TRBJ2-5
CASKVDGITEAFF	TGTGCCAGCAAAGTGGACGGGATCACTGAAGCTTTCTTT	TRBV28	-	-	TRBJ1-1
CASSLQGDTGELFF	TGTGCCAGCTCCCTACAGGGCGACACCGGGGAGCTGTTTTTT	TRBV2	-	-	TRBJ2-2
CASGMRQAQNIQYF	TGTGCCAGTGGGATGCGACAGGCCCAAAACATTCAGTACTTC	TRBV13	-	-	TRBJ2-4
CASSSRTGEGSNYNEQFF	TGTGCCAGCAGTTCTCGGACAGGGGAGGGTAGCAACTACAATGAGCAGTTCTTC	TRBV28	TRBD1	-	TRBJ2-1
CASSDPGQGVNTEAFF	TGTGCCAGCAGCGACCCGGGACAGGGAGTCAACACTGAAGCTTTCTTT	TRBV7-6	TRBD1	-	TRBJ1-1
CASSYSGNYEQYF	TGTGCCAGCAGTTACTCGGGGAACTACGAGCAGTACTTC	TRBV6-5	-	-	TRBJ2-7
CASSQEGGSNQPQHF	TGTGCCAGCAGCCAAGAGGGAGGCAGCAATCAGCCCCAGCATTTT	TRBV4-2	-	-	TRBJ1-5